Sequencing of this T cell receptor beta chain was carried out in a study of T cell repertoires in cytomegalovirus infection. Turning to the study itself: Public TCR beta signatures marked donors with CMV infection and the matching HLA. General observations from the study: HLA-C-restricted CMV clonotypes gave the most frequent clonotype in two of eight donors. CMV carriers having the relevant HLA were flagged by cumulative public TCR beta family frequency.

CDR3 size: 15 residues. Germline trimming cut 5 bases from V and 8 bases from J; bases unmatched to any gene: 9. Germline V gene data show CDR1 as MNHEY and CDR2 as SVGAGI. About this clonotype: As yet, its antigen is unknown.

From the reads, TCRdb called clonotypes with MiXCR, one entry per CDR3 protein. The sample shows about 740,000 distinct CDR3 sequences, under 40% of them seen only once. The sequence was obtained from a human donor in good health (CMV status not recorded). Some clones in this sample may be carry-over from other donors' samples. V gene TRBV6-5 combines with J gene TRBJ2-1, with TRBD1 matching over 10 bases. The sequencing sample was made of PBMCs. In nucleotides, the CDR3 is TGTGCCAGCAGTCGAGACAGGGGGCGATTCGATGAGCAGTTCTTC. It specifies CASSRDRGRFDEQFF.